These 16 T cell receptor beta chains share one sample of origin, sequenced in a study of CD8 T cells in Susac syndrome. Reverse transcription of about 0.5 to 1 ug RNA was carried out with random hexamers. MiXCR, run by TCRdb on the immunoSEQ multiplex PCR reads, gives a single entry per CDR3 protein. The sample includes approximately 170,000 distinct CDR3 sequences, 93% of them seen just once. Sequences were obtained from CD4+ T cells from PBMCs. All receptors derive from a human donor in good health.

This clonotype appeared a single time. V is TRBV6-2 or TRBV6-3 and J is TRBJ1-3, with unresolved D. The germline V gene encodes CDR1 MNHEY and CDR2 SVGEGT. The CDR3 totals 13 residues. Trimming took 0 bases from V and 6 from J, leaving 6 bases between them. Here the CDR3 reads CASSYSVSNTIYF. CDR3 DNA: TGTGCCAGCAGTTACTCAGTGTCAAACACCATATATTTT.

The chain uses TRBV12-3 or TRBV12-4 and TRBJ1-5; no reliable D call. The CDR3 runs to 15 residues. The V and J ends lost 1 base and 0 bases respectively, with 7 bases between them. The DNA of the CDR3 is TGTGCCAGCAGTTTAGGTGGGTTTAGCAATCAGCCCCAGCATTTT. Amino acids: CASSLGGFSNQPQHF.

The chain uses TRBV24-1 and TRBJ2-7; D possibly corresponds to TRBD1 (5 bases). The CDR3 runs 14 residues. Trimming left V 4 bases short and J 4 bases short, with 13 bases between. From germline, CDR1 is KGHDR and CDR2 SFDVKD. Here the CDR3 DNA reads TGTGCCACCAGTGAATTCAGGGTCATGTACGAGCAGTACTTC. Translated: CATSEFRVMYEQYF.

V usage is TRBV5-1 and J usage is TRBJ2-4; 7 bases align to TRBD1. Per the germline V gene, CDR1 is SGHRS and CDR2 is YFSETQ. This CDR3 has 14 residues. The V segment lost 7 bases and the J segment 6 bases; nucleotides outside the gene matches: 10. The CDR3 region has the DNA TGCGCCAGCGCGACAGGGAGCGGCGGAAACATTCAGTACTTC. It yields the protein CASATGSGGNIQYF.

This clonotype was detected only a few times. This chain uses TRBV18 with TRBJ1-2, with 7 nucleotides matching TRBD1. Germline V gene sequence: CDR1 KGHSH, CDR2 LQKENI. V dropped 3 bases and J dropped 3; count of bases not matched to a gene: 4. The length of the CDR3 is 14 residues. The CDR3, as DNA: TGTGCCAGCTCACCGTCAGGGGGGGACTATGGCTACACCTTC. Amino acids: CASSPSGGDYGYTF.

This chain uses TRBV12-3 or TRBV12-4 with TRBJ1-2; the D gene is possibly TRBD1 (6 bases). The CDR3 runs to 14 residues. V lost 1 base and J 6 bases, leaving 12 bases between the germline ends. CDR3 in amino acids: CASSLGQGTDGYTF. In nucleotides, the CDR3 is TGTGCCAGCAGTTTAGGCCAGGGGACGGATGGCTACACCTTC.

This chain links TRBV10-2 with TRBJ2-3; D possibly corresponds to TRBD1 (5 bases). CDR3 length: 14 amino acids. Between the trimmed V and J ends, which lost 3 bases and 3 bases, there was a span of 10 bases. Germline V gene sequence: CDR1 WSHSY, CDR2 SAAADI. CDR3 sequence: CASSDNRLTDTQYF. The DNA for the CDR3 is TGCGCCAGCAGTGATAACAGGCTTACAGATACGCAGTATTTT.

The V call is TRBV4-1, the J call TRBJ1-5; 7 bases align to TRBD1. This CDR3 has 14 residues. Losses at the gene ends were 1 base for V and 5 bases for J; bases not matched to a gene: 2. The V gene's germline CDR1 is MGHRA and CDR2 YSYEKL. The chain's CDR3 is CASSQGQGYQPQHF. CDR3 in DNA: TGCGCCAGCAGCCAAGGACAGGGTTATCAGCCCCAGCATTTT.

The gene calls are TRBV19 and TRBJ2-5; perhaps D is TRBD1 or TRBD2 (5 bases each). Germline lookup yields CDR1 LNHDA and CDR2 SQIVND (reference sequence). CDR3 length: 13 residues. The germline V and J ends were trimmed by 8 bases and 4 bases, with 14 bases remaining between them. The CDR3 protein is CASGWGLRETQYF. CDR3 sequence (DNA): TGTGCCAGTGGATGGGGGTTACGAGAGACCCAGTACTTC.

The genes are TRBV13 and TRBJ1-6; D is unclear. The germline V gene has CDR1 PRHDT and CDR2 FYEKMQ (reference sequence). V shed 1 base and J shed 4 bases, with 5 bases lying between them. The CDR3 runs 14 residues. CDR3 sequence: CASSLDKYNSPLHF. In DNA, the CDR3 is TGTGCCAGCAGCTTAGACAAGTATAATTCACCCCTCCACTTT.

The chain combines TRBV10-3 with TRBJ2-4; D is perhaps TRBD2 (7 bases). The CDR3 runs 16 residues. Trimming took 8 bases from V and 0 from J, leaving 17 bases between them. The germline CDR1 and CDR2 sequences are ENHRY and SYGVKD. DNA for the CDR3: TGTGCCATCGGGGGGGCAGACGGTGTAGCCAAAAACATTCAGTACTTC. It translates to CAIGGADGVAKNIQYF.

The rearrangement links TRBV11-2 to TRBJ1-5; D unresolved. CDR1 is SGHAT, CDR2 FQNNGV, per germline. The CDR3 is made up of 16 amino acids. Trimming took 1 base from V and 6 from J, leaving 16 bases between them. CDR3 DNA sequence: TGTGCCAGCAGCTTAGGCTCGGCGCAGTCAGCTCAGCCCCAGCATTTT. This sequence encodes CASSLGSAQSAQPQHF.

The chain couples TRBV29-1 to TRBJ2-1; 9 bases align to TRBD1. V trimming: 7 bases; J trimming: 4 bases; junction bases outside the gene matches: 8. The germline V gene encodes CDR1 SQVTM and CDR2 ANQGSEA. The CDR3 totals 14 residues. CDR3 in amino acids: CSAWDREVYNEQFF. Written as DNA, the CDR3 is TGCAGCGCTTGGGACAGGGAAGTGTACAATGAGCAGTTCTTC.

The rearrangement links TRBV27 to TRBJ2-3; D not certain. V dropped 5 bases and J dropped 2 bases, with 11 bases sitting between them. CDR1 is MNHEY, CDR2 SMNVEV, per germline (reference sequence). The CDR3 length is 14 residues. Here the CDR3 DNA reads TGTGCCAGCAGTATCCCGACCCCCACAGATACGCAGTATTTT. It codes for CASSIPTPTDTQYF.

The chain couples TRBV9 to TRBJ2-6, with D uncertain. Germline CDR1 and CDR2: SGDLS and YYNGEE. Trimming pared 4 bases from V and 0 bases from J, leaving 11 bases between. The CDR3 totals 16 residues. CDR3 nucleotides: TGTGCCAGCAGCACCCGGACCGACTCTGGGGCCAACGTCCTGACTTTC. This sequence encodes CASSTRTDSGANVLTF.

This clonotype was found a few times. The chain uses TRBV4-2 and TRBJ1-1; weak D call: TRBD1 (6 bases). Germline-derived CDR1 and CDR2 are LGHNA and YNFKEQ. The CDR3 has 16 residues. The V end was cut by 8 bases, the J end by 3 bases, with 22 bases between. DNA for the CDR3: TGTGCCAGCCGACCCGCCGAGGACAGCTTTTACACTGAAGCTTTCTTT. Its protein is CASRPAEDSFYTEAFF.